This is a list of T cell receptor beta chains from one sample in a study of technical replicates of blood from a handful of donors. Data came from immunoSEQ multiplex PCR; TCRdb stores just in-frame clones and leaves some out. This sample has 84,000 or so clones, with 94% found just once. Sequenced: T cells isolated from PBMCs. Source of these receptors: a human donor in good health. Both conserved end residues are trimmed from each CDR3.

V gene | CDR3 protein
TRBV7-6 | ASSQGSGRALGELF
TRBV29-1 | SMAGRSTDTQY
TRBV6-1 | ASSESEGYNSPLH
TRBV4-1 | ASSPGTSGRHDTQY
TRBV12-5 | ASGPGQKLFETQY
TRBV5-6 | ASSSTGVNEKLF
TRBV5-1 | ASSLARHGYEQY
TRBV2 | ASSEAEGPFYYEQY
TRBV7-9 | ASSEKGLLAVDTQY
TRBV6-5 | ASSLQETQY